The text below deals with one TCR beta chain. Its antigen is as yet unknown. Measured with immunoSEQ multiplex PCR; TCRdb has only the in-frame clones, and not every one. The data show some 140,000 clones, around 90% seen once. These data come from a study of T cell responses to AZD1222 COVID-19 vaccine. Whole-study results and caveats: Reports indicate that nearly half of spike-specific TCRs are directed at unmutated variant regions.

Trimming stripped 4 bases from V and 1 base from J, with 11 bases between. Germline V lookup: CDR1 MNHEY, CDR2 SVGEGT. This CDR3 is built from 15 residues. Sample: peripheral blood, taken on day 0 of AZD1222 vaccination. The sequence was obtained from an adult in good health. This chain joins TRBV6-2 or TRBV6-3 and TRBJ1-5; a possible D gene is TRBD1 (5 bases). The CDR3 nucleotides are TGTGCCAGCAGTTCCCCAAGGGGAAGCAATCAGCCCCAGCATTTT. Translated: CASSSPRGSNQPQHF.